Listed below are T cell receptor beta chains from one sample, sequenced in a study of human T cells and chemical hapten exposure. A single record per CDR3 protein comes from TCRdb applying MiXCR to the 5' RACE reads. This sample carries tens of thousands of distinct CDR3 sequences, 15% of them seen once, and the ten largest clones take under 7.5%. The receptors originated from a female donor in good health. The CDR3 runs from the conserved cysteine through the conserved F or W. The D gene is left open where the match is weak. Some rows have no size entry. The others give once, few or many, or a class for an expanded clone.

size	V	J	D	DNA	CDR3
few	TRBV28	TRBJ2-7	.	TGTGCCAGCATTTCCCAAGAGAGTTACGAGCAGTACTTC	CASISQESYEQYF
many	TRBV20-1	TRBJ1-2	TRBD1	TGCAGTGCCCATCTTTCGGGGACAGATGGGGTCTATGGCTACACCTTC	CSAHLSGTDGVYGYTF
once	TRBV10-3	TRBJ2-3	TRBD2	TGTGCCATCAGGCCTCAAGCGGGAGTGAGAGATACGCAGTATTTT	CAIRPQAGVRDTQYF
few	TRBV14	TRBJ1-4	.	TGTGCCAGCAGCCAATTCTCGACAGCAACTAATGAAAAACTGTTTTTT	CASSQFSTATNEKLFF
few	TRBV7-2	TRBJ2-1	.	TGTGCCAGCAGCTTTCGGGATGAGCAGTTCTTC	CASSFRDEQFF
.	TRBV18	TRBJ1-6	.	TGTGCCAGCTCGCAAACGGAACTTCTTAATTCACCCCTCCACTTT	CASSQTELLNSPLHF
.	TRBV28	TRBJ2-1	TRBD2	TGTGCCAGCAGGCCGGGGGGGCGGGTTTACAATGAGCAGTTCTTC	CASRPGGRVYNEQFF
.	TRBV6-2/TRBV6-3	TRBJ2-3	.	TGTGCCAGCAGTGCATGGGCCGTCACGGCAGATACGCAGTATTTT	CASSAWAVTADTQYF
.	TRBV29-1	TRBJ2-3	TRBD2	TGCAGCGTTGCGGGACTAGCGAAAAGCACAGATACGCAGTATTTT	CSVAGLAKSTDTQYF
few	TRBV7-2	TRBJ2-3	.	TGTGCCAGCTCCCTTCGGGACACAGATACGCAGTATTTT	CASSLRDTDTQYF
.	TRBV1	TRBJ1-1	.	TGCACCAGCAGCCCTCGGGGGCAGGGGGCGGGAGCTTTCTTT	CTSSPRGQGAGAFF
many	TRBV6-5	TRBJ1-6	TRBD1	TGTGCCAGCAGTTACTCGATAAAGGGACAGGGGTTACCCTCCTATAATTCACCCCTCCACTTT	CASSYSIKGQGLPSYNSPLHF
.	TRBV14	TRBJ2-3	TRBD2	TGTGCCAGCAGCCAACAACTAGCGGGAGGATTAGATACGCAGTATTTT	CASSQQLAGGLDTQYF
.	TRBV6-2/TRBV6-3	TRBJ2-3	.	TGTGCCAGCAGCCCCCATCCGGGGAGAATTGATGATACGCAGTATTTT	CASSPHPGRIDDTQYF
.	TRBV13	TRBJ1-4	.	TGTGCCAGCAGCTTTTATATCCATGACAATGAAAAACTGTTTTTT	CASSFYIHDNEKLFF